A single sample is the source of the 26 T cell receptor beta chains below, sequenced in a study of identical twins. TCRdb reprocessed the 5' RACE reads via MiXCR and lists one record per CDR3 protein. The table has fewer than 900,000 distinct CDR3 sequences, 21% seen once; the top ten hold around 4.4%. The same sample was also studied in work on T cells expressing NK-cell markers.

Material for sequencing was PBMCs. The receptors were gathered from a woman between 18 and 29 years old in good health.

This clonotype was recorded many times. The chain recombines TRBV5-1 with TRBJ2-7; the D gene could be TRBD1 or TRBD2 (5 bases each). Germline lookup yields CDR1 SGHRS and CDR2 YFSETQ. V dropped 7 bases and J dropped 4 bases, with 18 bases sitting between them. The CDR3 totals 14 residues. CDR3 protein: CASARDGVSYEQYF. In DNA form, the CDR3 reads TGCGCCAGCGCCCGGGACGGGGTATCGTACGAGCAGTACTTC.

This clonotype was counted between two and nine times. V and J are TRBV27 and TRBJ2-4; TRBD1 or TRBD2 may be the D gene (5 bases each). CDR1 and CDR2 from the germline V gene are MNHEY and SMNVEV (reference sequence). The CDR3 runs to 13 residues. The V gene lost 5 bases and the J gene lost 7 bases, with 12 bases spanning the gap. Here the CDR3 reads CASSGTARNIQYF. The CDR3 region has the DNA TGTGCCAGCAGTGGGACGGCAAGGAACATTCAGTACTTC.

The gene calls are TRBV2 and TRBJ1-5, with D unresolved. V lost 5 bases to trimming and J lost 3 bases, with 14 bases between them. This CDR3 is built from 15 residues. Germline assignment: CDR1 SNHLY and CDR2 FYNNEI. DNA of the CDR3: TGTGCCAGCAGTTGGGCGGGGAGGGACAATCAGCCCCAGCATTTT. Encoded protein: CASSWAGRDNQPQHF.

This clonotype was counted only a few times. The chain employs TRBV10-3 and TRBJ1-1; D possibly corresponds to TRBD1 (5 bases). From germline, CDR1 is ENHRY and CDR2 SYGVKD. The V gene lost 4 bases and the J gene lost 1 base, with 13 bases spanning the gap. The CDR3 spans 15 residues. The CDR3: CAISGVAGSNTEAFF. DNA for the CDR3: TGTGCCATCAGTGGGGTGGCAGGGTCGAACACTGAAGCTTTCTTT.

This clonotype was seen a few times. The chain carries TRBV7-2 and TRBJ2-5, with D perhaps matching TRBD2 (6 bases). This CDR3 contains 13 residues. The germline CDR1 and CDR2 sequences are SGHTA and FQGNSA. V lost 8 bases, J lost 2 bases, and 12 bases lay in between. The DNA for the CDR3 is TGTGCCAGCCGGCGTGGACTACAAGAGACCCAGTACTTC. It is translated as CASRRGLQETQYF.

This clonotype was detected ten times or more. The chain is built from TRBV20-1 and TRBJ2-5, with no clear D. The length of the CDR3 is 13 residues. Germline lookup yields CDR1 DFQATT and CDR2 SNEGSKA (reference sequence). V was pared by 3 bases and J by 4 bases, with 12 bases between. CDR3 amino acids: CSASGTDLETQYF. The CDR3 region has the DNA TGCAGTGCTAGCGGAACAGATTTAGAGACCCAGTACTTC.

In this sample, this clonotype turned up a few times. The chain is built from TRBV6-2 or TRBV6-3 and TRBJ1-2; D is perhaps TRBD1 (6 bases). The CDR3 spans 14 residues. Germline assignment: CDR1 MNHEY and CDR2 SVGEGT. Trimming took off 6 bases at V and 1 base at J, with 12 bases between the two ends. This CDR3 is CASRPGTHNYGYTF. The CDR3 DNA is TGTGCCAGCAGGCCCGGGACACATAACTATGGCTACACCTTC.

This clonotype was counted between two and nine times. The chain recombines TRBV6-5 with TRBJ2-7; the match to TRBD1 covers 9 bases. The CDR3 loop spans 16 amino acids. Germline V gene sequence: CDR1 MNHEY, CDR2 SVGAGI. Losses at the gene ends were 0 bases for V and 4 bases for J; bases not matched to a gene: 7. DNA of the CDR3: TGTGCCAGCAGTTACTCTCTACCGGGACAGGGTTACGAGCAGTACTTC. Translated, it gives CASSYSLPGQGYEQYF.

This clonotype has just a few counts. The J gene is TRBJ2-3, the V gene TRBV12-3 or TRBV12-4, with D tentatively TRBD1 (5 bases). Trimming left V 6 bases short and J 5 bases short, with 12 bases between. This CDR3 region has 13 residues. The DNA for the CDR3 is TGTGCCAGCAGGACAGTGCCGGGAGATACGCAGTATTTT. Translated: CASRTVPGDTQYF.

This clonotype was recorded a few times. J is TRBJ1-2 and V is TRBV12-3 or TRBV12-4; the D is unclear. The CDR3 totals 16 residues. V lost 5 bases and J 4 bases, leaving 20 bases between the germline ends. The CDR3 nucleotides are TGTGCCAGCAGTCCACTGGGTCGCCACGAAACCTATGGCTACACCTTC. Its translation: CASSPLGRHETYGYTF.

CDR3 DNA: TGTGCCAGCAGAACACTCGGGGCTCCCCCCACAGATACGCAGTATTTT. It specifies CASRTLGAPPTDTQYF. V and J are TRBV12-3 or TRBV12-4 and TRBJ2-3, with D possibly called TRBD1 or TRBD2 (5 bases each). The CDR3 has 16 residues. Trimming removed 6 bases from V and 2 bases from J, with 18 bases in between.

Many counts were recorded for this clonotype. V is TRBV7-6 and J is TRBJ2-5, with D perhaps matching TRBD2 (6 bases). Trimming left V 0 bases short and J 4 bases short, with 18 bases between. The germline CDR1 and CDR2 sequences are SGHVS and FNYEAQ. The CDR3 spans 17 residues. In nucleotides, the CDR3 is TGTGCCAGCAGCTTAGCGCACCGGGGGAAACCCCCAGAGACCCAGTACTTC. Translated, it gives CASSLAHRGKPPETQYF.

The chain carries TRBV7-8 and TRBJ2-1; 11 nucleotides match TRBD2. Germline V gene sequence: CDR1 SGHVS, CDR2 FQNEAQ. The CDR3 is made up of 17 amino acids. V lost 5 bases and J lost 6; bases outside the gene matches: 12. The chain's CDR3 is CASSLLSGRAYFNEQFF. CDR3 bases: TGTGCCAGCAGCCTCCTTAGCGGGAGGGCCTACTTCAATGAGCAGTTCTTC. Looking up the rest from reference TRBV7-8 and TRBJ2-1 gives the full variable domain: GAGVSQSPRYKVAKRGQDVALRCDPISGHVSLFWYQQALGQGPEFLTYFQNEAQLDKSGLPSDRFFAERPEGSVSTLKIQRTQQEDSAVYLCASSLLSGRAYFNEQFFGPGTRLTVL.

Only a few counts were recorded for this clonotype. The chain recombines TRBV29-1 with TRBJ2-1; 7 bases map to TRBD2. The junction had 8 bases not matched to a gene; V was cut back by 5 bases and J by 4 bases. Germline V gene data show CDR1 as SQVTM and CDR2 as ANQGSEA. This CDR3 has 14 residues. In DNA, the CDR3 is TGCAGCGTTCCAGCGGGGATCGGTTACAATGAGCAGTTCTTC. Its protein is CSVPAGIGYNEQFF.

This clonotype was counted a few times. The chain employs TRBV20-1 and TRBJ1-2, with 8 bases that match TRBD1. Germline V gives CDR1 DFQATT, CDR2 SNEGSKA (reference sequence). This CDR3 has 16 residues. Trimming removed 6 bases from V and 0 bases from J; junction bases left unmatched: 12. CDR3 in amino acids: CSAGTGGIYANYGYTF. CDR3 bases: TGCAGTGCCGGGACAGGCGGTATCTATGCTAACTATGGCTACACCTTC.

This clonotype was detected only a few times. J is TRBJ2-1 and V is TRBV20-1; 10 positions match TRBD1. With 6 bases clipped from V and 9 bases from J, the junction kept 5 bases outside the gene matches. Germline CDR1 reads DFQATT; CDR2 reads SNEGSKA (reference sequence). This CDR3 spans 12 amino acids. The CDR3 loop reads CSAWDRGSEQFF. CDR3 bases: TGCAGTGCCTGGGACAGGGGTAGTGAGCAGTTCTTC.

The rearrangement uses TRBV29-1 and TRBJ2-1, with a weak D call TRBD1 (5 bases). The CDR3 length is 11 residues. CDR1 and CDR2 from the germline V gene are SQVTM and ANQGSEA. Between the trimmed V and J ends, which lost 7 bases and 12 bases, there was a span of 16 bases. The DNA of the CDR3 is TGCAGCGGGACAAGCCCCATAGGGCAGTTCTTC. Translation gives CSGTSPIGQFF.

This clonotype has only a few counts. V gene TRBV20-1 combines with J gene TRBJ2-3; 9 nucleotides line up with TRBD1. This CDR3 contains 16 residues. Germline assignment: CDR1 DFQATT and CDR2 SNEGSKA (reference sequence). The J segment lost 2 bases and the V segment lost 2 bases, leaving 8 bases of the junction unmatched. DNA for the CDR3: TGCAGTGCTAGACCCGGCGGACAGGGGAACACAGATACGCAGTATTTT. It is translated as CSARPGGQGNTDTQYF.

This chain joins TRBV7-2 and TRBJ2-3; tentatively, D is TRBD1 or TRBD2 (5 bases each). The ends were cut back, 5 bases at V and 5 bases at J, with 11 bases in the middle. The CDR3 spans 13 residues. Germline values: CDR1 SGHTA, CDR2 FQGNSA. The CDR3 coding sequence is TGTGCCAGCAGCCTAGTTGGGGGAGATACGCAGTATTTT. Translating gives CASSLVGGDTQYF. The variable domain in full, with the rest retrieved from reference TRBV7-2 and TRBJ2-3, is GAGVSQSPSNKVTEKGKDVELRCDPISGHTALYWYRQSLGQGLEFLIYFQGNSAPDKSGLPSDRFSAERTGGSVSTLTIQRTQQEDSAVYLCASSLVGGDTQYFGPGTRLTVL.

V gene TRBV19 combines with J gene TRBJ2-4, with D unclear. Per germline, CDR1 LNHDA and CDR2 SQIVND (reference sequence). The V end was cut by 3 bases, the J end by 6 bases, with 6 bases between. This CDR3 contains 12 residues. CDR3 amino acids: CASSMGRNIQYF. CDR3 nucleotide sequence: TGTGCCAGTAGTATGGGCAGAAACATTCAGTACTTC. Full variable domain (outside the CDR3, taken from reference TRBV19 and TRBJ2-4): DGGITQSPKYLFRKEGQNVTLSCEQNLNHDAMYWYRQDPGQGLRLIYYSQIVNDFQKGDIAEGYSVSREKKESFPLTVTSAQKNPTAFYLCASSMGRNIQYFGAGTRLSVL.

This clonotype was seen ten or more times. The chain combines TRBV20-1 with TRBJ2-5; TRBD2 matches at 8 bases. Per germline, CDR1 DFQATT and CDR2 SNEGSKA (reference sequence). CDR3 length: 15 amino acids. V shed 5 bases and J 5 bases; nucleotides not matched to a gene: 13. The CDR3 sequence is CSAPPIAGWLETQYF. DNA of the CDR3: TGCAGTGCTCCCCCTATAGCGGGATGGTTGGAGACCCAGTACTTC.

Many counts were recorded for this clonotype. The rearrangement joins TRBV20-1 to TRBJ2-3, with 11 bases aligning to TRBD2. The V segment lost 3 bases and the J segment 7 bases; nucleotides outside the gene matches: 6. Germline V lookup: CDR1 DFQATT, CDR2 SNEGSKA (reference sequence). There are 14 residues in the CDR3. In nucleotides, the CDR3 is TGCAGTGCTAGCGGGCTAGCGGGAGGTAATACGCAGTATTTT. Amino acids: CSASGLAGGNTQYF.

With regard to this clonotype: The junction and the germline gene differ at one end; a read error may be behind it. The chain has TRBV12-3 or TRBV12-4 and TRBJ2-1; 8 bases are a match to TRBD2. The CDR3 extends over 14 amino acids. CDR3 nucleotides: TGTACCAGCAGATACAGCGGGGGATGGGGTGAGCAGTTCTTC. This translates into CTSRYSGGWGEQFF.

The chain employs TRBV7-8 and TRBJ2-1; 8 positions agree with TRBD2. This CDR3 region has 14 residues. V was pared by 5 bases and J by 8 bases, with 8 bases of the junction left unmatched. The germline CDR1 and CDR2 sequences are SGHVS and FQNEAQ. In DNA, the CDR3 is TGTGCCAGCAGCCCTTGGCGGGAGGTGTATGAGCAGTTCTTC. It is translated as CASSPWREVYEQFF.

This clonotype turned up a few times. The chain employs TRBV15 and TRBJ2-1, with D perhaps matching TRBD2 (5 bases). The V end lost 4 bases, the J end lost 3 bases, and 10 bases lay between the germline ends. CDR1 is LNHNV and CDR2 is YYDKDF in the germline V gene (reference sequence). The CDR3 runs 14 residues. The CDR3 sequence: CATSTGGVYNEQFF. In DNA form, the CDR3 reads TGTGCCACCAGCACAGGAGGCGTCTACAATGAGCAGTTCTTC.

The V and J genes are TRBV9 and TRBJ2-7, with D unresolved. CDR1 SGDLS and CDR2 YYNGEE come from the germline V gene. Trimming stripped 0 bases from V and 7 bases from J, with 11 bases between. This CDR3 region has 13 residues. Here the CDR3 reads CASSVEARGEQYF. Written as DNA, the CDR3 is TGTGCCAGCAGCGTAGAGGCTCGTGGGGAGCAGTACTTC. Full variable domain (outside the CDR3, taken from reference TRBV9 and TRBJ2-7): DSGVTQTPKHLITATGQRVTLRCSPRSGDLSVYWYQQSLDQGLQFLIQYYNGEERAKGNILERFSAQQFPDLHSELNLSSLELGDSALYFCASSVEARGEQYFGPGTRLTVT.